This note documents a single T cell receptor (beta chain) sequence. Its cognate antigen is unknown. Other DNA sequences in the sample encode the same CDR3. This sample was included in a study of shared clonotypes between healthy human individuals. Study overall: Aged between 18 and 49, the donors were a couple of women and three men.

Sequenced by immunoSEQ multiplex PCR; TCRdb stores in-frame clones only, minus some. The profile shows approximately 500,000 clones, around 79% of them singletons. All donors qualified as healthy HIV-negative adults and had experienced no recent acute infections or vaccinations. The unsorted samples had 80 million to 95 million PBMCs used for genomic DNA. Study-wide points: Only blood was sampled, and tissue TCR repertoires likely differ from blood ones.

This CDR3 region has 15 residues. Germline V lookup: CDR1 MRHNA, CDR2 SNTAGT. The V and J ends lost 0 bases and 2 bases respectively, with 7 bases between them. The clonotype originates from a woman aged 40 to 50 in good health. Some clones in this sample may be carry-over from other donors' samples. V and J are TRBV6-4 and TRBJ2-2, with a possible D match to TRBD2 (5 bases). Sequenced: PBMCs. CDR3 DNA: TGTGCCAGCAGTGACTCAAGCGGAAACACCGGGGAGCTGTTTTTT. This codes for CASSDSSGNTGELFF.